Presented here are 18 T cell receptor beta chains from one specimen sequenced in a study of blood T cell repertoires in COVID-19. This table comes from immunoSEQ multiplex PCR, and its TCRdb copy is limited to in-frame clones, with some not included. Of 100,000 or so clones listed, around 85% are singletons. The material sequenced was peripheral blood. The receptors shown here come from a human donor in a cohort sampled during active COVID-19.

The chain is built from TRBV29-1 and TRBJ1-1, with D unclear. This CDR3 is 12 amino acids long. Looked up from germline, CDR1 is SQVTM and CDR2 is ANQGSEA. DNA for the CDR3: TGCCGCCCCCCCGCACAGCACACTGAAGCTTTCTTT. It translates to CRPPAQHTEAFF.

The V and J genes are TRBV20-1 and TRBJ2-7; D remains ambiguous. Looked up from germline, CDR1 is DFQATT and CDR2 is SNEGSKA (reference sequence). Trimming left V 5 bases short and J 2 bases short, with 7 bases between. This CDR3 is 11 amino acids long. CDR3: CSAFSTYEQYF. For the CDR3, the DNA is TGCAGTGCTTTCAGTACCTACGAGCAGTACTTC.

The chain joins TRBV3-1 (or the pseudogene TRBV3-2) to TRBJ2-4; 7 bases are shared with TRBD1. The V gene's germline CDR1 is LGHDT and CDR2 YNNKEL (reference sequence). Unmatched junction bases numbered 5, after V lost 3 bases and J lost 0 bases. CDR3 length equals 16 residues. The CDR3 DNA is TGTGCCAGCAGCCAGTGGACAGGATTAGCCAAAAACATTCAGTACTTC. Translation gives CASSQWTGLAKNIQYF.

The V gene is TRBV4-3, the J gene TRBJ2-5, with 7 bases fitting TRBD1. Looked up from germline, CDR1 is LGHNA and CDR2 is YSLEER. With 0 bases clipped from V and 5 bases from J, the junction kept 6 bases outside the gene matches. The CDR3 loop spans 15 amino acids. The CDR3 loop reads CASSQDPGRGETQYF. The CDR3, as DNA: TGCGCCAGCAGCCAAGATCCTGGCAGGGGGGAGACCCAGTACTTC.

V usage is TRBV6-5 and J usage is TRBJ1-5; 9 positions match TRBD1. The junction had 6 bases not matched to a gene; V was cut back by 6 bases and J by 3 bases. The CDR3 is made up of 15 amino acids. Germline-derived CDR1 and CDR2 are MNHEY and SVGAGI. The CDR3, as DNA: TGTGCCAGCAGGGGTGGGACAGGGACCAATCAGCCCCAGCATTTT. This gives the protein CASRGGTGTNQPQHF.

The chain's CDR3 is CASSLEAYSNQPQHF. In DNA form, the CDR3 reads TGTGCCAGCAGCCTCGAAGCTTATAGCAATCAGCCCCAGCATTTT. V is TRBV5-5 and J is TRBJ1-5; D gene uncertain. The germline V gene encodes CDR1 SGHKS and CDR2 YYEKEE (reference sequence). This CDR3 comprises 15 residues. The V end was cut by 4 bases, the J end by 0 bases, with 11 bases between. The full variable domain, its missing parts supplied by reference TRBV5-5 and TRBJ1-5, is DAGVTQSPTHLIKTRGQQVTLRCSPISGHKSVSWYQQVLGQGPQFIFQYYEKEERGRGNFPDRFSARQFPNYSSELNVNALLLGDSALYLCASSLEAYSNQPQHFGDGTRLSIL.

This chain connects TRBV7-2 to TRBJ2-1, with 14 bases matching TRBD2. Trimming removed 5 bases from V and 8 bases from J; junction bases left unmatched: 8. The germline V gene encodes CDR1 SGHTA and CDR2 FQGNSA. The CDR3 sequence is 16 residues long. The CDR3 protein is CASSPGLAGGVYEQFF. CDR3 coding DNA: TGTGCCAGCAGCCCCGGACTAGCGGGAGGAGTATATGAGCAGTTCTTC.

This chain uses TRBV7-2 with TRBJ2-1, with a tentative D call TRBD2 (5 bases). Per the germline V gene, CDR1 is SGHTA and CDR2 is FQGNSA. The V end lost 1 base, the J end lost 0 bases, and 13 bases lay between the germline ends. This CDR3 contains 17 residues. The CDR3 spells CASSLGVGSLSYNEQFF. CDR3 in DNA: TGTGCCAGCAGCTTAGGAGTAGGGAGCCTCTCCTACAATGAGCAGTTCTTC.

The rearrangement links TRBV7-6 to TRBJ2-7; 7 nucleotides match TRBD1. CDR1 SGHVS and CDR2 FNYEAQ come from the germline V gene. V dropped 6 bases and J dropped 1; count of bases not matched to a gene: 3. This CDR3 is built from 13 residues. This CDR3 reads CASSWDRSYEQYF. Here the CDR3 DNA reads TGTGCCAGCAGTTGGGACAGATCCTACGAGCAGTACTTC.

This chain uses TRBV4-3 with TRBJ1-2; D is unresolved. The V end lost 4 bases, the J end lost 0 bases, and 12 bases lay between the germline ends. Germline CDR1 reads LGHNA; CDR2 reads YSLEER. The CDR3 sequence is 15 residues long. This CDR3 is CASSPYPQANYGYTF. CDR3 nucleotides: TGCGCCAGCAGCCCATACCCGCAGGCTAACTATGGCTACACCTTC.

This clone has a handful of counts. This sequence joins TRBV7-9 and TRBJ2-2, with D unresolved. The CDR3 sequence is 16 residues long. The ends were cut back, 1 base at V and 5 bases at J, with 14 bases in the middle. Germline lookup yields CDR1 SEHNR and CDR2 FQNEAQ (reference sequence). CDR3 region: CASSLDRQAWTGELFF. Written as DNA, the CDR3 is TGTGCCAGCAGCTTAGATAGGCAGGCTTGGACCGGGGAGCTGTTTTTT.

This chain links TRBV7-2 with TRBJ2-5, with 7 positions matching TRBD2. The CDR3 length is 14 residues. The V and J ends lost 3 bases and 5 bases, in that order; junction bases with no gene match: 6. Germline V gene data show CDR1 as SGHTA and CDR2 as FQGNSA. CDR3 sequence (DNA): TGTGCCAGCAGCTTTAATAGCGGGCAGGAGACCCAGTACTTC. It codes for CASSFNSGQETQYF. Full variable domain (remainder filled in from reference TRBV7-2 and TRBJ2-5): GAGVSQSPSNKVTEKGKDVELRCDPISGHTALYWYRQSLGQGLEFLIYFQGNSAPDKSGLPSDRFSAERTGGSVSTLTIQRTQQEDSAVYLCASSFNSGQETQYFGPGTRLLVL.

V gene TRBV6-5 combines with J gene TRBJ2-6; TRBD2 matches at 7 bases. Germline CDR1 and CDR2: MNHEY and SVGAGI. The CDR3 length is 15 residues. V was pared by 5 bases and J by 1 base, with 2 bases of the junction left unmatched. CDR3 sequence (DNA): TGTGCCAGCAGTCCTAGCGGATCTGGGGCCAACGTCCTGACTTTC. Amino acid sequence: CASSPSGSGANVLTF.

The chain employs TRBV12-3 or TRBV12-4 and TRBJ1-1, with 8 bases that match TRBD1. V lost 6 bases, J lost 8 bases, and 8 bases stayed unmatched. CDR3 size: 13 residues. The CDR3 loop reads CASSPGQAEEAFF. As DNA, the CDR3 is TGTGCCAGCAGCCCGGGACAGGCAGAAGAAGCTTTCTTT.

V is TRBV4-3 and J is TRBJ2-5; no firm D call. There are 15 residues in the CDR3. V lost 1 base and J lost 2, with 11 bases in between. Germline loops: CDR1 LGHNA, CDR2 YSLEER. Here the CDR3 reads CASSQGSGRQETQYF. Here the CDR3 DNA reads TGCGCCAGCAGCCAAGGTTCAGGCAGGCAAGAGACCCAGTACTTC.

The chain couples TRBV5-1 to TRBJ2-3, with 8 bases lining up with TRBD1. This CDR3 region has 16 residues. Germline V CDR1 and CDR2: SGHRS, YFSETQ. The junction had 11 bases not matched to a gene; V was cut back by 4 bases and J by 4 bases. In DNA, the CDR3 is TGCGCCAGCAGCGATACCCGGACAGGGTGGGCAGATACGCAGTATTTT. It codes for CASSDTRTGWADTQYF.

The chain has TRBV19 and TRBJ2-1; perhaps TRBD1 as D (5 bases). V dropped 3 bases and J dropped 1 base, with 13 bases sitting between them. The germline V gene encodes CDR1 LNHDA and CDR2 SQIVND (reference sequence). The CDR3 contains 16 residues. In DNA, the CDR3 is TGTGCCAGTAGTATTTTCGCGACAGCTTCCTACAATGAGCAGTTCTTC. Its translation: CASSIFATASYNEQFF.

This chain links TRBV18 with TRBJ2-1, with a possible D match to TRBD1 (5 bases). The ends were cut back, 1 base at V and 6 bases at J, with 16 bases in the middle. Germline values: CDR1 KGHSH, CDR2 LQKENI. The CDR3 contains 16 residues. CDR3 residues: CASSPLVVRGSNEQFF. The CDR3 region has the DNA TGTGCCAGCTCACCACTCGTAGTAAGGGGATCCAATGAGCAGTTCTTC.